The source of this T cell receptor beta chain is a study of cytomegalovirus exposure and HLA in healthy donors. The study, taken as a whole, reports: Within the approximately 110 validation repertoires, first-cohort TCR clusters tended to co-occur, according to a later analysis. The study found most TCR sequences rare, yet found some public TCRs in many donors. A list of roughly 160 TCR beta chains associated with cytomegalovirus was given.

The CDR3 is 18 residues long. Looked up from germline, CDR1 is MGHDK and CDR2 is SYGVNS. After removal of 7 bases from V and 2 bases from J, the junction contained 9 bases not matched to a gene. Turning to this clone: Antigen unknown.

TCRdb keeps only in-frame clones here, not all; method: immunoSEQ multiplex PCR. The sample holds 65,000 to 75,000 clones, roughly 94% seen once. The chain joins TRBV25-1 to TRBJ2-6, with 12 bases matching TRBD1. The material sequenced was PBMCs. The sequence derives from a man younger than 35 in good health and CMV-seropositive. The CDR3 sequence is CASTPTGTGGAGANVLTF. CDR3 nucleotides: TGTGCCAGCACCCCGACAGGGACAGGGGGCGCTGGGGCCAACGTCCTGACTTTC.